These 11 T cell receptor beta chains share one sample of origin, sequenced in a study of human T cells and chemical hapten exposure. Time point: patch test 3, about 24 weeks after DPC sensitization. Sample treatment: therapeutic diphenylcyclopropenone sensitization with weekly scalp DPC. TCRdb ran MiXCR on the RACE reads and lists one entry per CDR3 protein. The sample carries 190,000 or so distinct CDR3 sequences, around 25% recorded once. This material consisted of whole blood, taken in connection with sensitization to the hapten diphenylcyclopropenone (DPC). The receptors stem from a woman between 40 and 50 years old with alopecia areata. Some clones in this sample may be carry-over from other donors' samples.

This chain joins TRBV6-5 and TRBJ2-7; D is unclear. The CDR3 consists of 14 residues. Trimming removed 3 bases at V and 2 bases at J, with 11 bases between. CDR1 MNHEY and CDR2 SVGAGI come from the germline V gene. The CDR3 region has the DNA TGTGCCAGCAGTTATGTCCCAGGCCCCTACGAGCAGTACTTC. It encodes CASSYVPGPYEQYF.

The chain combines TRBV7-9 with TRBJ2-7; the D is unclear. Trimming pared 2 bases from V and 0 bases from J, leaving 20 bases between. Germline V CDR1 and CDR2: SEHNR, FQNEAQ (reference sequence). The CDR3 has 18 amino acids. The CDR3 DNA reads as TGTGCCAGCAGCTTAATAGGACCTGCGGCCCTTAGCTCCTACGAGCAGTACTTC. Protein: CASSLIGPAALSSYEQYF. Full variable domain (outside the CDR3, taken from reference TRBV7-9 and TRBJ2-7): DTGVSQNPRHKITKRGQNVTFRCDPISEHNRLYWYRQTLGQGPEFLTYFQNEAQLEKSRLLSDRFSAERPKGSFSTLEIQRTEQGDSAMYLCASSLIGPAALSSYEQYFGPGTRLTVT.

Only a few counts were recorded for this clonotype. This rearrangement joins TRBV5-1 to TRBJ1-1; 7 bases map to TRBD1. V gave up 0 bases and J gave up 1 base; unmatched junction bases: 6. The CDR3 length is 16 residues. Germline CDR1 and CDR2: SGHRS and YFSETQ. CDR3: CASSLAGGYANTEAFF. In DNA form, the CDR3 reads TGCGCCAGCAGCTTGGCAGGGGGATACGCGAACACTGAAGCTTTCTTT.

This clonotype was observed at least ten times. This sequence joins TRBV29-1 and TRBJ2-7, with 8 positions matching TRBD1. The CDR3 runs 14 residues. V was clipped by 4 bases and J by 6 bases; unmatched bases: 11. From germline, CDR1 is SQVTM and CDR2 ANQGSEA. CDR3: CSVGGGTGPLEQYF. CDR3 DNA sequence: TGCAGCGTTGGAGGGGGGACAGGACCTCTCGAGCAGTACTTC.

This clonotype was counted between two and nine times. The V gene is TRBV7-2, the J gene TRBJ1-5, with D hard to call. The germline V gene has CDR1 SGHTA and CDR2 FQGNSA. V was trimmed by 5 bases and J by 13 bases, leaving 18 bases between them. This CDR3 is 13 amino acids long. CDR3 residues: CASSAPPIEAQHF. The CDR3 coding sequence is TGTGCCAGCAGCGCCCCACCCATCGAGGCGCAGCATTTT.

The J gene is TRBJ2-7, the V gene TRBV6-5, with 7 nucleotides matching TRBD1. CDR1 and CDR2 (germline): MNHEY, SVGAGI. V shed 6 bases and J 4 bases; nucleotides not matched to a gene: 12. The length of the CDR3 is 15 residues. CDR3 loop: CASSRTPGTEYEQYF. The CDR3 coding sequence is TGTGCCAGCAGCCGTACCCCCGGGACAGAATACGAGCAGTACTTC.

This clonotype turned up a few times. The chain employs TRBV6-2 or TRBV6-3 and TRBJ2-2, with 7 nucleotides matching TRBD1. The CDR3 is made up of 16 amino acids. The ends lost 4 bases at V and 3 bases at J; junction bases unmatched: 8. Germline V gene data show CDR1 as MNHEY and CDR2 as SVGEGT. The CDR3 sequence: CASSSGQQYYTGELFF. CDR3 nucleotide sequence: TGTGCCAGCAGTTCGGGACAGCAATATTACACCGGGGAGCTGTTTTTT.

The chain joins TRBV6-5 to TRBJ2-7; TRBD1 aligns across 8 bases. Losses at the gene ends were 0 bases for V and 5 bases for J; bases not matched to a gene: 15. Per the germline V gene, CDR1 is MNHEY and CDR2 is SVGAGI. The CDR3 spans 18 residues. The CDR3 region has the DNA TGTGCCAGCAGTTACTCGGTGTTCCGGACAGGGACGCGGGACGAGCAGTACTTC. Translated, it gives CASSYSVFRTGTRDEQYF.

This clonotype came up many times. The chain employs TRBV10-3 and TRBJ1-2, with D hard to call. Germline CDR1 ENHRY, CDR2 SYGVKD. The V end lost 0 bases, the J end lost 8 bases, and 4 bases lay between the germline ends. The length of the CDR3 is 11 residues. The CDR3 sequence is CAISESVGYTF. CDR3 in DNA: TGTGCCATCAGTGAGTCTGTCGGCTACACCTTC.

V gene TRBV7-2 combines with J gene TRBJ1-2; the match to TRBD1 covers 7 bases. The germline gives CDR1 SGHTA, CDR2 FQGNSA. The CDR3 runs 14 residues. V was clipped by 1 base and J by 3 bases; unmatched bases: 2. The CDR3 DNA sequence: TGTGCCAGCAGCTTAGTTACAGGGGACTATGGCTACACCTTC. Its protein is CASSLVTGDYGYTF.

This chain joins TRBV5-1 and TRBJ2-3, with 8 bases lining up with TRBD2. This CDR3 is built from 15 residues. V lost 2 bases to trimming and J lost 0 bases; unmatched junction nucleotides: 2. Germline CDR1 SGHRS, CDR2 YFSETQ. The CDR3 region is CASSFPSGSTDTQYF. CDR3 coding DNA: TGCGCCAGCAGCTTCCCTAGCGGGAGCACAGATACGCAGTATTTT.